The clone carrying this T cell receptor (beta chain) has only a few counts. This table comes from immunoSEQ multiplex PCR, and its TCRdb copy is limited to in-frame clones, with some not included. The sample carries more than 850,000 clones, about four fifths recorded once. Healthy adults negative for HIV, lacking recent acute infections or vaccinations, served as donors. These data belong to a study of shared clonotypes between healthy human individuals. Trimming took 5 bases from V and 7 from J; bases not matched to a gene: 8. Germline V gives CDR1 MNHEY, CDR2 SVGAGI. The CDR3 is 14 amino acids. The material sequenced was memory CD4+ T cells from PBMCs. The subset is: CD45RA-negative fraction. The chain combines TRBV6-5 with TRBJ1-1; 9 bases agree with TRBD1. This TCR came from a man aged 18 to 29 in good health. Some clones in this sample may be carry-over from other donors' samples. CDR3 sequence (DNA): TGTGCCAGCAGTCCAAACAGGGGGCATATTGAAGCTTTCTTT. It specifies CASSPNRGHIEAFF.